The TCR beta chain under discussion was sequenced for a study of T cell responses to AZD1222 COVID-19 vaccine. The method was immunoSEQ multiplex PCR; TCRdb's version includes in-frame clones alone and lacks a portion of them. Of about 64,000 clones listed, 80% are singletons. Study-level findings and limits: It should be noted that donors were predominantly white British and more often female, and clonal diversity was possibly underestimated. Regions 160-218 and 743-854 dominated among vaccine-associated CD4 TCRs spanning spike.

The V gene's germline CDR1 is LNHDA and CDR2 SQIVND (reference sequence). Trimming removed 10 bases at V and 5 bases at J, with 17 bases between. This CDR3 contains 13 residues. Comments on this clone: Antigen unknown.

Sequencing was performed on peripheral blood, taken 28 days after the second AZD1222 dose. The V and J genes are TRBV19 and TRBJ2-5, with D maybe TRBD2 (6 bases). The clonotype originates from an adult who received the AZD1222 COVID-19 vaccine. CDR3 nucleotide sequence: TGTGCCACTGCGGGGAATTTGGTGGAGACCCAGTACTTC. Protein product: CATAGNLVETQYF.